Listed here are 5 T cell receptor beta chains from one sample, sequenced in a study of shared clonotypes between healthy human individuals. Generated by immunoSEQ multiplex PCR, the TCRdb table keeps only in-frame clones and is missing some. The data hold about 2.4 million clones, with 80% to 95% observed a single time. The sequenced sample consisted of naive CD4+ T cells from PBMCs. Subset: CD45RA+ positively selected. The receptors here all came from a man aged 18 to 29 in good health. Some clones in this sample may be carry-over from other donors' samples.

This rearrangement joins TRBV28 to TRBJ2-6; D remains unclear. The V gene lost 3 bases and the J gene lost 0 bases, with 12 bases spanning the gap. This CDR3 has 17 amino acids. Germline CDR1 and CDR2: MDHEN and SYDVKM. The CDR3 nucleotides read TGTGCCAGCAGTTTTCTACAGTACCGCTCTGGGGCCAACGTCCTGACTTTC. Amino acids: CASSFLQYRSGANVLTF.

V and J are TRBV28 and TRBJ1-5, with 10 bases lining up with TRBD1. Germline CDR1 and CDR2: MDHEN and SYDVKM. With 5 bases clipped from V and 3 bases from J, the junction kept 7 bases outside the gene matches. The CDR3 loop spans 16 amino acids. CDR3 protein: CASSLGGQGDNQPQHF. The CDR3 nucleotides are TGTGCCAGCAGTCTTGGAGGACAGGGGGACAATCAGCCCCAGCATTTT.

The chain is built from TRBV6-5 and TRBJ2-5; 8 bases line up with TRBD1. This CDR3 has 16 residues. Germline loops: CDR1 MNHEY, CDR2 SVGAGI. V shed 4 bases, J shed 4 bases, and the junction held 11 bases outside the gene matches. CDR3 amino acids: CASSSYQGARGETQYF. The CDR3 DNA follows: TGTGCCAGCAGTTCCTACCAGGGGGCGAGAGGAGAGACCCAGTACTTC.

CDR3 in DNA: TGTGCCAGCAGCCCGCGACTAGCGGGAGGGCCCTCAGATACGCAGTATTTT. It is translated as CASSPRLAGGPSDTQYF. The chain combines TRBV7-2 with TRBJ2-3; TRBD2 agrees at 14 bases. The CDR3 has 17 amino acids. CDR1 is SGHTA, CDR2 FQGNSA, per germline. The J segment lost 4 bases and the V segment lost 5 bases, leaving 8 bases of the junction unmatched.

The V gene is TRBV7-6, the J gene TRBJ2-1, with D possibly TRBD2 on 6 matching bases. CDR3 size: 12 residues. V lost 4 bases and J lost 8, with 9 bases in between. Germline CDR1 is SGHVS and CDR2 is FNYEAQ. The CDR3 DNA is TGTGCCAGCAGCTGGCGGGGCCATGAGCAGTTCTTC. Its protein product is CASSWRGHEQFF.